Below, one TCR beta chain is given with its context. Its cognate antigen is unknown. The data originate from a study of vaccination and CD4 T cells after COVID-19. Study details: A CEFX pool, an HIV-1 Nef pool, or else no peptide went into the control cultures. Findings and limits, study-wide: Median SARS-CoV-2-reactive clonotype numbers rose nonsignificantly, roughly 21 to 38.

With the Oncomine TCR Beta short-read assay, DNA from cultured CD4+ T cells was sequenced. TCRdb processed the PCR reads anew with MiXCR; each CDR3 protein has one entry. Here the sample spans under 20,000 distinct CDR3 sequences, roughly 46% being singletons. The treatment here: roughly ten-day PBMC culture with coronavirus spike peptide pools or control peptides (ViraFEST assay). Isolation of CD4+ T cells by negative selection took place after more than 9 days of culture. Source: CD4+ T cells from blood, cultured in vitro, taken after SARS-CoV-2 vaccination. The TCR sequence derives from a human donor who had recovered from COVID-19.

CDR3 sequence (DNA): TGTGCCAGCAGTGTAGAAACAGGGAACGAAGCTTTCTTT. Amino acid sequence: CASSVETGNEAFF. The rearrangement joins TRBV6-1 to TRBJ1-1; D is perhaps TRBD1 (6 bases). With 4 bases removed from V and 8 bases from J, the gap between germline ends came to 14 bases. The V gene's germline CDR1 is MNHNS and CDR2 SASEGT. This CDR3 has 13 residues.